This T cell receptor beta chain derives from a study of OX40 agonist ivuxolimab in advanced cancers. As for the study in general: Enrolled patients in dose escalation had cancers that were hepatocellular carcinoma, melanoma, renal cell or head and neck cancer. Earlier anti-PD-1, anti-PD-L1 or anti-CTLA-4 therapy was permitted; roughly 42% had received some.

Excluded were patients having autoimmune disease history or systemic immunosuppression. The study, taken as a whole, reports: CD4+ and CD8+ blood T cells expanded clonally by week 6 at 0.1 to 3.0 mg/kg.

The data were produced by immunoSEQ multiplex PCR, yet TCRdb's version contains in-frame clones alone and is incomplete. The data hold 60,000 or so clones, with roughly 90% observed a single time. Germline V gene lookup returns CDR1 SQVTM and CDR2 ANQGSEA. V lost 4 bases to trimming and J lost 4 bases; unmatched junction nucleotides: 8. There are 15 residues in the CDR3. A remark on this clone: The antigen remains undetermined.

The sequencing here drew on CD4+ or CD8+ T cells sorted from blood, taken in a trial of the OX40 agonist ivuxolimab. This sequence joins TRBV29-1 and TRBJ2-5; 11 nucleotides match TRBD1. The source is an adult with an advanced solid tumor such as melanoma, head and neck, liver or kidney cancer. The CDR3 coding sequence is TGCAGCGTTGCGATAGTGGGGACAGGGGGAGAGACCCAGTACTTC. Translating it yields CSVAIVGTGGETQYF. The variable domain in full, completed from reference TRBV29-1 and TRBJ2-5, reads SAVISQKPSRDICQRGTSLTIQCQVDSQVTMMFWYRQQPGQSLTLIATANQGSEATYESGFVIDKFPISRPNLTFSTLTVSNMSPEDSSIYLCSVAIVGTGGETQYFGPGTRLLVL.